This entry concerns a single T cell receptor (beta chain). This sample stems from a study of blood T cell repertoires in COVID-19. CDR3 size: 14 residues. The junction had 8 bases not matched to a gene; V was cut back by 5 bases and J by 5 bases. Looked up from germline, CDR1 is SGHTA and CDR2 is FQGTGA. Measured with immunoSEQ multiplex PCR; TCRdb has only the in-frame clones, and not every one. The table shows 150,000 or so clones, with roughly four fifths occurring only once. The sequenced material came from peripheral blood. The chain carries TRBV7-3 and TRBJ2-5, with 7 bases identical to TRBD1. The TCR sequence derives from a woman in her fifties or sixties with acute or convalescent COVID-19. CDR3 in DNA: TGTGCCAGCAGCGGCGGACAGGCCCAGGAGACCCAGTACTTC. Protein product: CASSGGQAQETQYF.